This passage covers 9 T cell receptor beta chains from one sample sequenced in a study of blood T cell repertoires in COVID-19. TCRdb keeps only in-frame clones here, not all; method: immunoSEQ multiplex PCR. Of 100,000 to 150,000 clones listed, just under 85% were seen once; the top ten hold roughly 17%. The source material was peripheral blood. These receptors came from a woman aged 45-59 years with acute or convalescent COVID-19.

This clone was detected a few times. The CDR3 region is CSVGPGTDTQYF. The CDR3 region has the DNA TGCAGCGTTGGCCCAGGGACAGATACGCAGTATTTT. The rearrangement joins TRBV29-1 to TRBJ2-3; possibly TRBD1 for D (5 bases). The germline V gene has CDR1 SQVTM and CDR2 ANQGSEA. Trimming removed 4 bases at V and 3 bases at J, with 8 bases between. The CDR3 loop spans 12 amino acids.

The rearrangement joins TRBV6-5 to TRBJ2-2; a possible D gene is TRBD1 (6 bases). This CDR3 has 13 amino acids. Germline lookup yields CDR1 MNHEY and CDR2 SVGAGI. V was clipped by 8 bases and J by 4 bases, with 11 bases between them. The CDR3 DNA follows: TGTGCCAGCCGTACAGGGAGCACCGGGGAGCTGTTTTTT. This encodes CASRTGSTGELFF.

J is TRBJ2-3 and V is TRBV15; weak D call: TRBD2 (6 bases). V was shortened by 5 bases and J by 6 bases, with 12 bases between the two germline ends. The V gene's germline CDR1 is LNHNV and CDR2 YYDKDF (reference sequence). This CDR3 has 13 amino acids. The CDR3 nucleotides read TGTGCCACCAGCGTCCGTCGGGGGGATACGCAGTATTTT. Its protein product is CATSVRRGDTQYF.

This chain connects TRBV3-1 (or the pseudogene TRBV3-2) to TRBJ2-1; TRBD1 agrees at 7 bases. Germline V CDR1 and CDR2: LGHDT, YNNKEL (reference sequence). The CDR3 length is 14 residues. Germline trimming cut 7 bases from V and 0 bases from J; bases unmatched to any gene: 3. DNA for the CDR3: TGTGCCAGCACGACAGGGTCCTCCTACAATGAGCAGTTCTTC. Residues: CASTTGSSYNEQFF.

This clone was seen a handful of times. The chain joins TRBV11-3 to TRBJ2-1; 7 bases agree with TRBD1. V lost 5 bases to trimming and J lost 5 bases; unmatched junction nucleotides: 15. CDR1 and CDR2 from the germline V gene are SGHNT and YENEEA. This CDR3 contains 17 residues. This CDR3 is CASSPSPWTGTHNEQFF. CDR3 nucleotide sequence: TGTGCCAGCAGCCCTAGCCCTTGGACAGGAACCCACAATGAGCAGTTCTTC.

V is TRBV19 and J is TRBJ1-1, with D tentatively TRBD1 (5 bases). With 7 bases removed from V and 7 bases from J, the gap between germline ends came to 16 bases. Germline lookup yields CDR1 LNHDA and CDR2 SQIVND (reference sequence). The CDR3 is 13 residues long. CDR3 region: CASTGGKLREAFF. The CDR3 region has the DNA TGTGCCAGTACTGGGGGGAAGTTGCGTGAAGCTTTCTTT.

CDR3 sequence reads: CASSEGVAGGFTGELFF. CDR3 DNA: TGTGCCAGCAGTGAAGGGGTAGCGGGGGGGTTTACCGGGGAGCTGTTTTTT. The chain employs TRBV6-1 and TRBJ2-2, with 11 nucleotides matching TRBD2. CDR3 size: 17 residues. Germline lookup yields CDR1 MNHNS and CDR2 SASEGT. The V and J ends lost 1 base and 5 bases, in that order; junction bases with no gene match: 6.

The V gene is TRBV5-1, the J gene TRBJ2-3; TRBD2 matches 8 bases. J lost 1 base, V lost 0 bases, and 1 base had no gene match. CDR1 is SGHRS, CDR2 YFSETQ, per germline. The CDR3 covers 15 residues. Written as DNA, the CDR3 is TGCGCCAGCAGCTTGGAACTAGCGGGCACAGATACGCAGTATTTT. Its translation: CASSLELAGTDTQYF.

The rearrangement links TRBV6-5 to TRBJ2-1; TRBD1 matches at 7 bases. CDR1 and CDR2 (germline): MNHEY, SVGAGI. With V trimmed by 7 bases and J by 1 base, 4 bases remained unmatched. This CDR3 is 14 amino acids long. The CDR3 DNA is TGTGCCAGCACACGACAGGGTTCCTACAATGAGCAGTTCTTC. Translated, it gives CASTRQGSYNEQFF.